Listed below are T cell receptor beta chains from one sample, sequenced in a study of radiation and T cells in renal cell carcinoma. Assay: immunoSEQ multiplex PCR; the TCRdb copy retains only in-frame clones and omits some. The sample has around 30,000 clones; approximately 81% are singletons. The starting material was blood, obtained from a patient whose treatment included radiotherapy and nephrectomy. All receptors come from a man in his sixties with renal cell carcinoma. Each CDR3 is given with its conserved first and last residue. The D gene is left open where the match is weak. Only part of the rows carry a size: once, few, many, or a class if the clone is expanded.

-,TRBD2,TRBV10-3,TRBJ2-3,TGTGCCATCAGCCGAGGACTAGCGGGGGGAGATACGCAGTATTTT,CAISRGLAGGDTQYF
-,TRBD1,TRBV19,TRBJ2-1,TGTGCCAGTAGTCTAAAACAGGGGGCGCGATACAATGAGCAGTTCTTC,CASSLKQGARYNEQFF
once,-,TRBV9,TRBJ1-4,TGTGCCAGCAACTACGGGAGCAAAGGTGAAAAACTGTTTTTT,CASNYGSKGEKLFF
-,TRBD1,TRBV5-1,TRBJ1-6,TGCGCCAGCAGCTTGGCTGGGACAGTAGAAAATTCACCCCTCCACTTT,CASSLAGTVENSPLHF
-,-,TRBV5-8,TRBJ2-5,TGTGCCAGCAGCTTGGCCATTGAGTTGGAGGGAGAGACCCAGTACTTC,CASSLAIELEGETQYF
-,TRBD2,TRBV29-1,TRBJ2-1,TGCAGCGTTGGGAGAACGGCGGGGGTATCCTACAATGAGCAGTTCTTC,CSVGRTAGVSYNEQFF
-,-,TRBV4-3,TRBJ2-3,TGCGCCAGCTCGCTGGACAGCTTTGCAGATACGCAGTATTTT,CASSLDSFADTQYF
-,TRBD1,TRBV11-2,TRBJ2-3,TGTGCCAGCAGCCCCCCAGGGGGCGGCACAGATACGCAGTATTTT,CASSPPGGGTDTQYF
-,-,TRBV6-5,TRBJ1-5,TGTGCCGCCGGGGGAGAAACGCTTAATCAGCCCCAGCATTTT,CAAGGETLNQPQHF
-,-,TRBV6-5,TRBJ2-5,TGTGCCAGTTTACTAGCTCAGGGGTCCGGAGAGACCCAGTACTTC,CASLLAQGSGETQYF
once,TRBD1,TRBV19,TRBJ2-2,TGTGCCAGTAGAAGGGACAGGGCGAACACCGGGGAGCTGTTTTTT,CASRRDRANTGELFF
few,-,TRBV10-3,TRBJ2-2,TGTGCCATCACTACGGGACGTAACACCGGGGAGCTGTTTTTT,CAITTGRNTGELFF